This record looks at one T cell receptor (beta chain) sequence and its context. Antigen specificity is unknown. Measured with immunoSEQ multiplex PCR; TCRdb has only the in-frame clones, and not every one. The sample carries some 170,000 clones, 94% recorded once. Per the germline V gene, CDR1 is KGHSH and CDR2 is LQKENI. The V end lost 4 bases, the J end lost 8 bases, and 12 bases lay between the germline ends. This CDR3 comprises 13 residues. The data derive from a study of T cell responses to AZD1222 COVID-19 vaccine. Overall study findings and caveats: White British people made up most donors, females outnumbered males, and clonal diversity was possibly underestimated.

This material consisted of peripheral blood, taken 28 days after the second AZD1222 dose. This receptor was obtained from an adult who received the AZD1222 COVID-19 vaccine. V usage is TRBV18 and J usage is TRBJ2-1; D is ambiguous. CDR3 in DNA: TGTGCCAGCTCACACTCTAGGTTCGATGAGCAGTTCTTC. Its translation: CASSHSRFDEQFF.